The 24 T cell receptor beta chains below all came from one sample that was sequenced in a study of blood T cell repertoires in COVID-19. TCRdb's copy holds only in-frame clones and misses some; the assay was immunoSEQ multiplex PCR. The profile shows 85,000 to 130,000 clones, approximately 84% of them singletons. The sequenced sample was peripheral blood. The receptors were gathered from a woman in her fifties or sixties with acute or convalescent COVID-19.

The chain joins TRBV13 to TRBJ2-3, with D tentatively TRBD2 (5 bases). Per the germline V gene, CDR1 is PRHDT and CDR2 is FYEKMQ (reference sequence). This CDR3 has 15 amino acids. The V end was cut by 0 bases, the J end by 0 bases, with 7 bases between. This CDR3 reads CASSLGGGSTDTQYF. The DNA of the CDR3 is TGTGCCAGCAGCTTAGGTGGCGGGAGCACAGATACGCAGTATTTT.

J is TRBJ2-7 and V is TRBV6-5; maybe TRBD2 (6 bases). The CDR3 has 13 residues. Trimming left V 8 bases short and J 6 bases short, with 17 bases between. Germline CDR1 reads MNHEY; CDR2 reads SVGAGI. Written as DNA, the CDR3 is TGTGCCAGCTGGAGGGATGCCGCTACCGAGCAGTACTTC. It codes for CASWRDAATEQYF.

This clone was counted between two and nine times. The chain is built from TRBV11-2 and TRBJ2-1; 7 bases fit TRBD2. V was pared by 4 bases and J by 10 bases, with 7 bases of the junction left unmatched. This CDR3 contains 13 residues. Germline CDR1 and CDR2: SGHAT and FQNNGV. Written as DNA, the CDR3 is TGTGCCAGCAGCTCCCCCTGGGGAGGGGAGCAGTTCTTC. This sequence encodes CASSSPWGGEQFF.

This chain joins TRBV30 and TRBJ1-5, with D possibly being TRBD1 (5 bases). The germline gives CDR1 GTSNPN, CDR2 SVGIG (reference sequence). CDR3 length: 14 residues. Trimming removed 5 bases at V and 11 bases at J, with 22 bases between. CDR3 nucleotide sequence: TGTGCCTGGGGAACAGGCCTTGACCATGGGACCCAGCATTTT. Its translation: CAWGTGLDHGTQHF.

J is TRBJ2-5 and V is TRBV4-1; 8 bases agree with TRBD2. This CDR3 has 15 amino acids. Trimming removed 1 base from V and 4 bases from J; junction bases left unmatched: 5. Germline lookup yields CDR1 MGHRA and CDR2 YSYEKL. DNA for the CDR3: TGCGCCAGCAGCCAAGGGTCGGGGGGGCTAGAGACCCAGTACTTC. Translation: CASSQGSGGLETQYF.

The chain employs TRBV27 and TRBJ2-7, with TRBD2 matching over 8 bases. After removal of 5 bases from V and 4 bases from J, the junction contained 7 bases not matched to a gene. Germline V lookup: CDR1 MNHEY, CDR2 SMNVEV (reference sequence). The CDR3 spans 14 residues. CDR3 sequence: CASSRGLVPYEQYF. The CDR3 region has the DNA TGTGCCAGCAGTCGGGGACTAGTTCCGTACGAGCAGTACTTC.

The chain links TRBV7-9 to TRBJ1-6; D is possibly TRBD1 (6 bases). The V and J ends lost 5 bases and 5 bases respectively, with 16 bases between them. The CDR3 loop spans 16 amino acids. CDR1 is SEHNR and CDR2 is FQNEAQ in the germline V gene (reference sequence). The CDR3 loop is CASSRARTADNSPLHF. Here the CDR3 DNA reads TGTGCCAGCAGCCGAGCACGGACAGCGGATAATTCACCCCTCCACTTT.

This chain uses TRBV18 with TRBJ1-4, with a possible D match to TRBD1 (6 bases). Germline-derived CDR1 and CDR2 are KGHSH and LQKENI. The V end was cut by 3 bases, the J end by 5 bases, with 10 bases between. This CDR3 comprises 14 residues. The CDR3 loop is CASSPSQGNEKLFF. The CDR3 nucleotides read TGTGCCAGCTCACCGTCACAGGGAAATGAAAAACTGTTTTTT.

V usage is TRBV6-1 and J usage is TRBJ2-7, with 9 bases fitting TRBD1. V lost 3 bases, J lost 1 base, and 7 bases stayed unmatched. Germline lookup yields CDR1 MNHNS and CDR2 SASEGT. This CDR3 is 16 amino acids long. The CDR3 sequence is CASSDNRGRRSYEQYF. The CDR3 DNA reads TGTGCCAGCAGTGACAACAGGGGGCGGAGGTCCTACGAGCAGTACTTC.

V gene TRBV7-3 combines with J gene TRBJ2-1, with 7 bases fitting TRBD1. CDR1 SGHTA and CDR2 FQGTGA come from the germline V gene. Losses at the gene ends were 5 bases for V and 3 bases for J; bases not matched to a gene: 7. This CDR3 has 15 amino acids. This CDR3 reads CASSLGTAFYNEQFF. CDR3 DNA: TGTGCCAGCAGCCTAGGGACAGCATTCTACAATGAGCAGTTCTTC. The variable domain in full, completed from reference TRBV7-3 and TRBJ2-1, reads GAGVSQTPSNKVTEKGKYVELRCDPISGHTALYWYRQSLGQGPEFLIYFQGTGAADDSGLPNDRFFAVRPEGSVSTLKIQRTERGDSAVYLCASSLGTAFYNEQFFGPGTRLTVL.

The chain couples TRBV5-1 to TRBJ2-1, with D tentatively TRBD2 (7 bases). This CDR3 has 16 residues. Deletions cut 1 base from V and 3 bases from J, with 14 bases between. CDR1 and CDR2 (germline): SGHRS, YFSETQ. For the CDR3, the DNA is TGCGCCAGCAGCTTGCTCGGGGGGCAGAACTACAATGAGCAGTTCTTC. This encodes CASSLLGGQNYNEQFF.

The sample holds a few counts of this clone. V and J are TRBV19 and TRBJ1-5; 7 nucleotides line up with TRBD1. With 5 bases clipped from V and 7 bases from J, the junction kept 8 bases outside the gene matches. This CDR3 spans 14 amino acids. Germline CDR1 is LNHDA and CDR2 is SQIVND (reference sequence). DNA for the CDR3: TGTGCCAGTAGTCTCAGACAGGGCGAACAGCCCCAGCATTTT. This codes for CASSLRQGEQPQHF. Full variable domain (missing parts from reference TRBV19 and TRBJ1-5): DGGITQSPKYLFRKEGQNVTLSCEQNLNHDAMYWYRQDPGQGLRLIYYSQIVNDFQKGDIAEGYSVSREKKESFPLTVTSAQKNPTAFYLCASSLRQGEQPQHFGDGTRLSIL.

The gene calls are TRBV2 and TRBJ2-3, with D tentatively TRBD1 (6 bases). The CDR3 length is 15 residues. Germline V lookup: CDR1 SNHLY, CDR2 FYNNEI. The chain's CDR3 is CAFGTGSLSTDTQYF. As DNA, the CDR3 is TGTGCGTTTGGAACAGGGAGCTTAAGCACAGATACGCAGTATTTT.

The rearrangement joins TRBV6-5 to TRBJ2-7; D ambiguous. Trimming took 8 bases from V and 7 from J, leaving 21 bases between them. Germline V CDR1 and CDR2: MNHEY, SVGAGI. This CDR3 spans 14 amino acids. CDR3 DNA: TGTGCCAGCTTAAACTCAATAGCCCCGTGGGAGCAGTACTTC. Its translation is CASLNSIAPWEQYF.

This rearrangement joins TRBV19 to TRBJ2-5; 15 positions agree with TRBD2. CDR3 length equals 14 residues. V shed 10 bases and J 5 bases; nucleotides not matched to a gene: 5. In germline, CDR1 is LNHDA, CDR2 SQIVND (reference sequence). The CDR3 sequence: CATRGTSGRETQYF. The CDR3 DNA is TGTGCCACCCGAGGGACTAGCGGGAGGGAGACCCAGTACTTC.

V usage is TRBV5-4 and J usage is TRBJ2-1; D is unresolved. Germline V gene lookup returns CDR1 SGHNT and CDR2 YYREEE (reference sequence). V lost 3 bases to trimming and J lost 5 bases, with 6 bases between them. CDR3 length: 12 residues. CDR3: CASSSKNNEQFF. The CDR3 DNA reads as TGTGCCAGCAGCTCTAAAAACAATGAGCAGTTCTTC.

This chain links TRBV5-1 with TRBJ2-5; 12 bases are a match to TRBD2. With 0 bases clipped from V and 2 bases from J, the junction kept 2 bases outside the gene matches. This CDR3 comprises 16 residues. Germline V CDR1 and CDR2: SGHRS, YFSETQ. The CDR3 region has the DNA TGCGCCAGCAGCTTGGCTCTAGCGGGGGGGCAAGAGACCCAGTACTTC. It codes for CASSLALAGGQETQYF.

In this sample, this clone turned up a few times. The rearrangement links TRBV29-1 to TRBJ1-5, with TRBD1 identical over 11 bases. Germline trimming cut 6 bases from V and 5 bases from J; bases unmatched to any gene: 6. CDR3 length: 14 amino acids. CDR1 and CDR2 (germline): SQVTM, ANQGSEA. The DNA for the CDR3 is TGCAGCGTAGCGGGACAGGGGGTCGATCAGCCCCAGCATTTT. It yields the protein CSVAGQGVDQPQHF. The whole variable domain, filled in from reference TRBV29-1 and TRBJ1-5, reads SAVISQKPSRDICQRGTSLTIQCQVDSQVTMMFWYRQQPGQSLTLIATANQGSEATYESGFVIDKFPISRPNLTFSTLTVSNMSPEDSSIYLCSVAGQGVDQPQHFGDGTRLSIL.

This clone was recorded once. V is TRBV9 and J is TRBJ1-4; D might be TRBD1 (6 bases). V was shortened by 0 bases and J by 0 bases, with 12 bases between the two germline ends. From germline, CDR1 is SGDLS and CDR2 YYNGEE. The CDR3 has 17 residues. CDR3 sequence reads: CASSVGQGSATNEKLFF. CDR3 sequence (DNA): TGTGCCAGCAGCGTAGGGCAGGGGAGTGCAACTAATGAAAAACTGTTTTTT.

This clone was recorded once. This chain joins TRBV5-1 and TRBJ1-2, with D unclear. The CDR3 totals 14 residues. Germline V CDR1 and CDR2: SGHRS, YFSETQ. Trimming cost V 4 bases and J 3 bases, with 13 bases left between them. CDR3 sequence reads: CASSPLAGHYGYTF. The CDR3 nucleotides are TGCGCCAGCAGCCCTTTGGCAGGTCACTATGGCTACACCTTC. The full variable domain, in which reference TRBV5-1 and TRBJ1-2 provide the parts outside the CDR3, is KAGVTQTPRYLIKTRGQQVTLSCSPISGHRSVSWYQQTPGQGLQFLFEYFSETQRNKGNFPGRFSGRQFSNSRSEMNVSTLELGDSALYLCASSPLAGHYGYTFGSGTRLTVV.

The chain links TRBV25-1 to TRBJ1-4, with 8 positions matching TRBD1. Germline V gives CDR1 MGHDK, CDR2 SYGVNS. With V trimmed by 2 bases and J by 7 bases, 9 bases remained unmatched. The CDR3 sequence is 16 residues long. The chain's CDR3 is CASSEANRGGGEKLFF. CDR3 sequence (DNA): TGTGCCAGCAGTGAAGCTAACAGGGGGGGAGGTGAAAAACTGTTTTTT.

The V and J genes are TRBV28 and TRBJ2-3, with 8 bases matching TRBD2. This CDR3 contains 16 residues. With V trimmed by 4 bases and J by 5 bases, 11 bases remained unmatched. Germline-derived CDR1 and CDR2 are MDHEN and SYDVKM. The CDR3 coding sequence is TGTGCCAGCAGTTCATCCCAGGGGCTAGCGGGAGATACGCAGTATTTT. Its protein product is CASSSSQGLAGDTQYF.

The J gene is TRBJ2-2, the V gene TRBV7-6, with 7 bases fitting TRBD2. This CDR3 is 14 amino acids long. Looked up from germline, CDR1 is SGHVS and CDR2 is FNYEAQ. Losses at the gene ends were 4 bases for V and 7 bases for J; bases not matched to a gene: 6. The CDR3 loop is CASSSLAGLGELFF. The CDR3 bases are TGTGCCAGCAGCTCTTTAGCGGGTCTCGGGGAGCTGTTTTTT.

This clone has only a few counts. The chain couples TRBV5-6 to TRBJ1-5; D might be TRBD1 (6 bases). The CDR3 runs to 12 residues. Trimming stripped 2 bases from V and 8 bases from J, with 8 bases between. Germline CDR1 is SGHDT and CDR2 is YYEEEE. CDR3 amino acids: CASSFTGKPQHF. The CDR3 DNA reads as TGTGCCAGCAGCTTTACAGGGAAGCCCCAGCATTTT. Together with reference TRBV5-6 and TRBJ1-5, the CDR3 gives the full variable domain: DAGVTQSPTHLIKTRGQQVTLRCSPKSGHDTVSWYQQALGQGPQFIFQYYEEEERQRGNFPDRFSGHQFPNYSSELNVNALLLGDSALYLCASSFTGKPQHFGDGTRLSIL.